The clone carrying this TCR beta chain was observed a handful of times. This sample stems from a study of pediatric ulcerative colitis. Rectal tissue came from one to two pinch biopsies taken at colonoscopy. The CDR3 spans 16 residues. V gave up 4 bases and J gave up 1 base, with 16 bases separating them. Germline V gives CDR1 MNHEY, CDR2 SVGAGI. The method was immunoSEQ multiplex PCR; TCRdb's version includes in-frame clones alone and lacks a portion of them. This table holds around 37,000 clones, 60% to 85% found once. The chain is built from TRBV6-5 and TRBJ2-5; possibly TRBD2 for D (7 bases). The receptor's source is a boy aged 5-17 years with severe ulcerative colitis. Sequenced: gut tissue. DNA for the CDR3: TGTGCCAGCAGTTTCTTTAAGGGGGGGGCCCAAGAGACCCAGTACTTC. This codes for CASSFFKGGAQETQYF.